This entry lists 19 T cell receptor beta chains sequenced from one sample in a study of Ad26.COV2.S vaccination and SARS-CoV-2 variants. The treatment here: 15 to 20 received Ad26.COV2.S at low or high dose, single or two shots; several received placebo; per-sample allocation not given. Samples came from day 63 after the first vaccine or placebo injection. Generated by immunoSEQ multiplex PCR, the TCRdb table keeps only in-frame clones and is missing some. The table shows about 480,000 clones, with around 88% occurring only once. The sequenced sample was peripheral blood, obtained in a trial of Ad26.COV2.S vaccine versus placebo. The receptor source for this set is a person aged 18-60 years who received the Ad26.COV2.S COVID-19 vaccine or a placebo.

The rearrangement joins TRBV19 to TRBJ2-1; 9 bases are shared with TRBD2. J gave up 1 base and V 8 bases, and 12 bases lay outside the gene matches. CDR1 is LNHDA, CDR2 SQIVND, per germline (reference sequence). The CDR3 contains 17 residues. CDR3 sequence (DNA): TGTGCCAGTCGACCAGCGGGAGGTCCCGGGTCCTACAATGAGCAGTTCTTC. The encoded protein is CASRPAGGPGSYNEQFF. The full variable domain, completed using reference TRBV19 and TRBJ2-1, is DGGITQSPKYLFRKEGQNVTLSCEQNLNHDAMYWYRQDPGQGLRLIYYSQIVNDFQKGDIAEGYSVSREKKESFPLTVTSAQKNPTAFYLCASRPAGGPGSYNEQFFGPGTRLTVL.

The chain links TRBV19 to TRBJ2-2, with D possibly TRBD1 on 6 matching bases. In germline, CDR1 is LNHDA, CDR2 SQIVND (reference sequence). This CDR3 region has 14 residues. Trimming pared 4 bases from V and 7 bases from J, leaving 13 bases between. The CDR3 nucleotides are TGTGCCAGTAGTACAAGCACAGGGTACGGGGAGCTGTTTTTT. Its protein product is CASSTSTGYGELFF.

The chain uses TRBV30 and TRBJ2-3; 12 nucleotides line up with TRBD2. V lost 3 bases and J lost 5; bases outside the gene matches: 3. CDR1 is GTSNPN, CDR2 SVGIG, per germline (reference sequence). This CDR3 has 14 residues. Written as DNA, the CDR3 is TGTGCCTGGAGAACTAGCGGGAGGATAGATACGCAGTATTTT. Residues: CAWRTSGRIDTQYF.

This chain connects TRBV28 to TRBJ2-3; 7 positions agree with TRBD2. Trimming took 6 bases from V and 6 from J; bases not matched to a gene: 9. The CDR3 runs 14 residues. Germline CDR1 is MDHEN and CDR2 is SYDVKM. CDR3 loop: CASSPWGEGDTQYF. The CDR3 DNA follows: TGTGCCAGCAGCCCTTGGGGGGAGGGGGATACGCAGTATTTT.

The chain has TRBV5-6 and TRBJ1-1, with TRBD1 identical over 8 bases. This CDR3 contains 13 residues. Trimming took 4 bases from V and 4 from J; bases not matched to a gene: 3. Germline CDR1 reads SGHDT; CDR2 reads YYEEEE. The CDR3 DNA reads as TGTGCCAGCAGCCTAACAGGGGGCACTGAAGCTTTCTTT. Its protein is CASSLTGGTEAFF.

V usage is TRBV19 and J usage is TRBJ1-5; no firm D call. This CDR3 is built from 13 residues. Trimming left V 5 bases short and J 5 bases short, with 10 bases between. Looked up from germline, CDR1 is LNHDA and CDR2 is SQIVND (reference sequence). CDR3 sequence (DNA): TGTGCCAGTAGTGACCAAGTTTATCAGCCCCAGCATTTT. Its protein product is CASSDQVYQPQHF.

This clone was recorded once. The chain has TRBV28 and TRBJ2-2; D is unclear. The germline gives CDR1 MDHEN, CDR2 SYDVKM. The CDR3 is 15 amino acids. Trimming stripped 9 bases from V and 2 bases from J, with 16 bases between. The CDR3 spells CASWPFGQNTGELFF. In nucleotides, the CDR3 is TGTGCCAGTTGGCCCTTCGGCCAAAACACCGGGGAGCTGTTTTTT.

The rearrangement joins TRBV5-5 to TRBJ1-1; no firm D call. The CDR3 is 14 residues long. V dropped 4 bases and J dropped 0 bases, with 10 bases sitting between them. CDR1 and CDR2 from the germline V gene are SGHKS and YYEKEE (reference sequence). Here the CDR3 reads CASSKQGLNTEAFF. The CDR3, as DNA: TGTGCCAGCAGCAAACAAGGGCTGAACACTGAAGCTTTCTTT. Using reference TRBV5-5 and TRBJ1-1 for the parts outside the CDR3, the full variable domain is DAGVTQSPTHLIKTRGQQVTLRCSPISGHKSVSWYQQVLGQGPQFIFQYYEKEERGRGNFPDRFSARQFPNYSSELNVNALLLGDSALYLCASSKQGLNTEAFFGQGTRLTVV.

The CDR3 DNA reads as TGTGCCAGCACCAGGGTGGGCACTGAAGCTTTCTTT. It yields the protein CASTRVGTEAFF. The gene calls are TRBV19 and TRBJ1-1; possible D gene TRBD1, 5 bases. The length of the CDR3 is 12 residues. CDR1 and CDR2 (germline): LNHDA, SQIVND (reference sequence). V dropped 9 bases and J dropped 4 bases, with 12 bases sitting between them.

V and J are TRBV19 and TRBJ1-5, with D uncertain. Trimming removed 10 bases at V and 2 bases at J, with 12 bases between. This CDR3 has 13 amino acids. Per germline, CDR1 LNHDA and CDR2 SQIVND (reference sequence). CDR3 in amino acids: CAIPGPGNQPQHF. CDR3 sequence (DNA): TGTGCCATCCCCGGGCCGGGCAATCAGCCCCAGCATTTT.

This clone was observed a single time. The same CDR3 arises from other DNA sequences in this sample as well. The CDR3 region is CATSDPGQGAYEQYF. The CDR3 region has the DNA TGTGCCACCAGTGACCCAGGACAGGGGGCCTACGAGCAGTACTTC. The chain couples TRBV24-1 to TRBJ2-7; 10 bases fit TRBD1. The CDR3 contains 15 residues. Germline CDR1 is KGHDR and CDR2 is SFDVKD. Trimming removed 4 bases from V and 2 bases from J; junction bases left unmatched: 4.

This chain connects TRBV29-1 to TRBJ2-4, with 11 bases aligning to TRBD1. After removal of 4 bases from V and 9 bases from J, the junction contained 5 bases not matched to a gene. The CDR3 is 13 amino acids. Germline V gives CDR1 SQVTM, CDR2 ANQGSEA. In DNA, the CDR3 is TGCAGCGTTGTGGGACAGGGGGGAACCATTCAGTACTTC. It yields the protein CSVVGQGGTIQYF.

The chain joins TRBV7-3 to TRBJ2-2; D call uncertain. The CDR3 is made up of 15 amino acids. The V and J ends lost 5 bases and 1 base respectively, with 11 bases between them. Germline assignment: CDR1 SGHTA and CDR2 FQGTGA. CDR3: CASSPTGENTGELFF. The CDR3 DNA sequence: TGTGCCAGCAGCCCCACGGGCGAGAACACCGGGGAGCTGTTTTTT.

This chain joins TRBV9 and TRBJ2-7; TRBD2 matches at 7 bases. The CDR3 length is 16 residues. The V gene end was trimmed by 0 bases and the J gene end by 3 bases; junction bases not matched to a gene: 9. Germline values: CDR1 SGDLS, CDR2 YYNGEE. CDR3 region: CASSVVGGSSVYEQYF. The CDR3 DNA is TGTGCCAGCAGCGTAGTGGGCGGGAGTTCTGTCTACGAGCAGTACTTC. Drawing the rest from reference TRBV9 and TRBJ2-7, the complete variable domain is DSGVTQTPKHLITATGQRVTLRCSPRSGDLSVYWYQQSLDQGLQFLIQYYNGEERAKGNILERFSAQQFPDLHSELNLSSLELGDSALYFCASSVVGGSSVYEQYFGPGTRLTVT.

The rearrangement links TRBV28 to TRBJ1-2, with D unclear. Looked up from germline, CDR1 is MDHEN and CDR2 is SYDVKM. V was trimmed by 4 bases and J by 7 bases, leaving 10 bases between them. The CDR3 extends over 12 amino acids. CDR3 in DNA: TGTGCCAGCAGTTCCCAGATGGGTGGCTACACCTTC. It codes for CASSSQMGGYTF.

V gene TRBV11-3 combines with J gene TRBJ2-3, with unresolved D. Between the trimmed V and J ends, which lost 3 bases and 2 bases, there was a span of 9 bases. The CDR3 totals 14 residues. The germline CDR1 and CDR2 sequences are SGHNT and YENEEA. Written as DNA, the CDR3 is TGTGCCAGCAGCTTTGGCAGCTCCACAGATACGCAGTATTTT. This gives the protein CASSFGSSTDTQYF.

This chain links TRBV28 with TRBJ2-1, with 9 positions matching TRBD2. The CDR3 totals 17 residues. CDR1 and CDR2 (germline): MDHEN, SYDVKM. The V gene end was trimmed by 8 bases and the J gene end by 10 bases; junction bases not matched to a gene: 21. Here the CDR3 reads CASVPRRGSGRISEQFF. The CDR3 nucleotides are TGTGCCAGCGTACCACGCCGGGGTAGCGGGAGAATAAGCGAGCAGTTCTTC.

The gene calls are TRBV9 and TRBJ2-7, with D perhaps TRBD1 or TRBD2 (5 bases each). CDR3 size: 15 residues. Germline V gives CDR1 SGDLS, CDR2 YYNGEE. V was cut by 0 bases and J by 2 bases, with 12 bases left in between. CDR3 sequence: CASSVAGDGAYEQYF. The CDR3 region has the DNA TGTGCCAGCAGCGTAGCCGGGGACGGCGCCTACGAGCAGTACTTC.

The CDR3 DNA is TGTGCCAGCACAAAGGGGGGTGGCCCCTATAATTCACCCCTCCACTTT. It yields the protein CASTKGGGPYNSPLHF. This chain connects TRBV27 to TRBJ1-6; D perhaps matches TRBD1 (6 bases). Germline CDR1 is MNHEY and CDR2 is SMNVEV (reference sequence). CDR3 length: 16 amino acids. The V end lost 7 bases, the J end lost 2 bases, and 15 bases lay between the germline ends.